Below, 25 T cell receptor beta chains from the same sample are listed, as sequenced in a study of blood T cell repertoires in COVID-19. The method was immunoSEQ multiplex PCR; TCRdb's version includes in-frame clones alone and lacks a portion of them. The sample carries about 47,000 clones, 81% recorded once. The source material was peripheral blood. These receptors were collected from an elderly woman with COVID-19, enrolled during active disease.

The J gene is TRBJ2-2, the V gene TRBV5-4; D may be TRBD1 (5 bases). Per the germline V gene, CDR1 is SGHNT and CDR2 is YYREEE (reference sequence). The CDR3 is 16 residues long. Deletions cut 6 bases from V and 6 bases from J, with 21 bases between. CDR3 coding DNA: TGTGCCAGCATCGATAGCACAAGGGGCCTTGCCGGGGAGCTGTTTTTT. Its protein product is CASIDSTRGLAGELFF.

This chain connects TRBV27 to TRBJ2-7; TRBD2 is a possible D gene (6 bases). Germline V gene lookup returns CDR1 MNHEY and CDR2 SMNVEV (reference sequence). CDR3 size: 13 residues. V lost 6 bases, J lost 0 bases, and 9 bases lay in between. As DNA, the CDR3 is TGTGCCAGCAGGCTCGGGGGCTCCTACGAGCAGTACTTC. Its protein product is CASRLGGSYEQYF.

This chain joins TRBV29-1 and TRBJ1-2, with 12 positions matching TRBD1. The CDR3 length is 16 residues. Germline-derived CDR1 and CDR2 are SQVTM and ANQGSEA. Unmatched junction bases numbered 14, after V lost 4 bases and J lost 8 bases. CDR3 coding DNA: TGCAGCGTTGGTCCAAGACCGGGACAGGGGGCTAGAGGCTACACCTTC. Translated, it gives CSVGPRPGQGARGYTF.

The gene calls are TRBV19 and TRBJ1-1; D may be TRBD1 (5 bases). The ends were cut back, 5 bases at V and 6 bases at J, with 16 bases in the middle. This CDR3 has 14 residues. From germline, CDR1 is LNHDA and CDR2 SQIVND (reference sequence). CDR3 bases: TGTGCCAGTAGTTCCCCACCCCCGGGGGCTGAAGCTTTCTTT. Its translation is CASSSPPPGAEAFF.

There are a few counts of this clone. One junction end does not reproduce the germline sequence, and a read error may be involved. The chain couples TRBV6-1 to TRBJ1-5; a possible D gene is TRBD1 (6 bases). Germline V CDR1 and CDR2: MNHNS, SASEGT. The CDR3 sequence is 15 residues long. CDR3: CASTEKGEKDQPQHF. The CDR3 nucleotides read TGTGCCAGCACTGAAAAGGGGGAGAAGGATCAGCCCCAGCATTTT.

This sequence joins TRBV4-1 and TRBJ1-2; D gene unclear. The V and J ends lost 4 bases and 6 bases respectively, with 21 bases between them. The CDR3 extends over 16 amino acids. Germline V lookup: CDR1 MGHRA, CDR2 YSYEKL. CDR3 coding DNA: TGCGCCAGCAGCCCCCAGTCAGGTCCGGCCCCCGATGGCTACACCTTC. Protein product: CASSPQSGPAPDGYTF.

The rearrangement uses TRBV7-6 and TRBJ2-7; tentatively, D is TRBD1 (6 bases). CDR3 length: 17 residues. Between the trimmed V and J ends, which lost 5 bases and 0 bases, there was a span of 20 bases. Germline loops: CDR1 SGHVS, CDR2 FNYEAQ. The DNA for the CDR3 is TGTGCCAGCAGCCCCGGAGGTCAGGGGACCCTCTCCTACGAGCAGTACTTC. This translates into CASSPGGQGTLSYEQYF.

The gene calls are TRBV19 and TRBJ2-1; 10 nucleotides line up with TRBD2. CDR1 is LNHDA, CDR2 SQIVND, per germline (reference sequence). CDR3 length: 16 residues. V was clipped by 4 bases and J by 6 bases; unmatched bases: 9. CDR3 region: CASSRAAGGYRNEQFF. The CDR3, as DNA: TGTGCCAGTAGTAGGGCAGCGGGAGGGTACCGCAATGAGCAGTTCTTC.

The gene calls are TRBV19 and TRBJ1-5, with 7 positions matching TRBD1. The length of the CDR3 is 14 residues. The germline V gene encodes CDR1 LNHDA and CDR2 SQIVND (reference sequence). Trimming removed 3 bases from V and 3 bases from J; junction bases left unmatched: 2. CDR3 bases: TGTGCCAGTAGTATGGGACAGCTCAATCAGCCCCAGCATTTT. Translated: CASSMGQLNQPQHF.

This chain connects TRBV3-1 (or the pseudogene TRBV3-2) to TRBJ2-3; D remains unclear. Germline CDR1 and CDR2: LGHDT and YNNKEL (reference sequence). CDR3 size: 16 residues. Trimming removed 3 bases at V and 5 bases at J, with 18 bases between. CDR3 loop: CASSQRPLNPQDTQYF. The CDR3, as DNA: TGTGCCAGCAGCCAGAGGCCCCTAAACCCCCAAGATACGCAGTATTTT.

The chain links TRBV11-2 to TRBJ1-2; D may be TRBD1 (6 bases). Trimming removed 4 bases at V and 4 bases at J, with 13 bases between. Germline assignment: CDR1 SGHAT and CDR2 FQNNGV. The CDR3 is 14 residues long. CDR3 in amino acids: CASSSLGGGYGYTF. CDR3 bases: TGTGCCAGCAGCTCCCTTGGGGGCGGCTATGGCTACACCTTC.

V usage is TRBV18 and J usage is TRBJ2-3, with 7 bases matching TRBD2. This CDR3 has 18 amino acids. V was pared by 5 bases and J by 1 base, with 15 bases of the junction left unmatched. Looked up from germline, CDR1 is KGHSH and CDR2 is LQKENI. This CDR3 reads CASSSWSGNTPGTDTQYF. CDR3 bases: TGTGCCAGCTCATCATGGAGCGGGAATACCCCTGGCACAGATACGCAGTATTTT.

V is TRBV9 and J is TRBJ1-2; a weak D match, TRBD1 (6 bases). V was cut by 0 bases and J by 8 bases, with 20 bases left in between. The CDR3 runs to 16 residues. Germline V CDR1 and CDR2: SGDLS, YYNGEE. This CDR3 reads CASSVGPPDRPYGYTF. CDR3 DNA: TGTGCCAGCAGCGTAGGACCCCCCGACAGGCCCTACGGCTACACCTTC.

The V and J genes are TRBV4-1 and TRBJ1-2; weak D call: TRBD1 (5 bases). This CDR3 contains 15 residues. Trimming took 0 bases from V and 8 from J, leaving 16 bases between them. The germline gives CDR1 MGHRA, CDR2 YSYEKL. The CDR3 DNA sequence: TGCGCCAGCAGCCAAGATCAGGGCAACTCCAGGGGCTACACCTTC. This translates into CASSQDQGNSRGYTF.

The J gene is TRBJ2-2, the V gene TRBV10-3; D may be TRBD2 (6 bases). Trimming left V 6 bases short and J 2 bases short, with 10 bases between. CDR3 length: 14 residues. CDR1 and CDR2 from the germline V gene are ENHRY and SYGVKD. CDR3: CAISRDFNTGELFF. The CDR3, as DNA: TGTGCCATCAGCCGGGACTTTAACACCGGGGAGCTGTTTTTT.

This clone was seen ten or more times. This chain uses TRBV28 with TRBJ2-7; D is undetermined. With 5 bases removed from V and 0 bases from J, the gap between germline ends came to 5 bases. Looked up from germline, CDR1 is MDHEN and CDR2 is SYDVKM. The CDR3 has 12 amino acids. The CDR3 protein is CASSPLSYEQYF. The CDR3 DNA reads TGTGCCAGCAGTCCCCTCTCCTACGAGCAGTACTTC.

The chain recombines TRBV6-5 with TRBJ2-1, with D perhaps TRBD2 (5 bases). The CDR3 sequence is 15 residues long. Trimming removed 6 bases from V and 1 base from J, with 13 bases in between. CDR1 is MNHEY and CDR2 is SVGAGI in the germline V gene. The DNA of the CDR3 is TGTGCCAGCAGGGTAAGCGGCAATTCCTACAATGAGCAGTTCTTC. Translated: CASRVSGNSYNEQFF.

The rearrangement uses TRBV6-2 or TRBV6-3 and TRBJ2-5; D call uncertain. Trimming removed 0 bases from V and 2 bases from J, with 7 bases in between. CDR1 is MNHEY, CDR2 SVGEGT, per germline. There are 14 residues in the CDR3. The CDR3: CASSYSSPQETQYF. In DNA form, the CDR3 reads TGTGCCAGCAGTTACTCTAGTCCACAAGAGACCCAGTACTTC.

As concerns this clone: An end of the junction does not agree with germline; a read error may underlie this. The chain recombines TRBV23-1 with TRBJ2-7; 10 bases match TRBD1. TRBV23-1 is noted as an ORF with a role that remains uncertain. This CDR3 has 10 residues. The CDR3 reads CASRPGQGCF. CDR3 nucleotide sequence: TGCGCCAGCAGACCGGGACAGGGGTGCTTC.

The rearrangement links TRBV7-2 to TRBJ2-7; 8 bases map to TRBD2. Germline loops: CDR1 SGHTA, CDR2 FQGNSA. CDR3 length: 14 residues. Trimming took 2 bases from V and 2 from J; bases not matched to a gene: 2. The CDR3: CASSLREGPYEQYF. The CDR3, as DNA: TGTGCCAGCAGCTTACGGGAGGGCCCCTACGAGCAGTACTTC. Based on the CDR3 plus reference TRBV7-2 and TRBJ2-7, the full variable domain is GAGVSQSPSNKVTEKGKDVELRCDPISGHTALYWYRQSLGQGLEFLIYFQGNSAPDKSGLPSDRFSAERTGGSVSTLTIQRTQQEDSAVYLCASSLREGPYEQYFGPGTRLTVT.

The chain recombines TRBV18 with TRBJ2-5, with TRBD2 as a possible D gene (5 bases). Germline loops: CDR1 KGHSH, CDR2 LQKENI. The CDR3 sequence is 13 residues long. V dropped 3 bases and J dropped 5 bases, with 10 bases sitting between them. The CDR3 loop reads CASSPSRGETQYF. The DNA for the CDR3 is TGTGCCAGCTCACCGAGCCGAGGGGAGACCCAGTACTTC.

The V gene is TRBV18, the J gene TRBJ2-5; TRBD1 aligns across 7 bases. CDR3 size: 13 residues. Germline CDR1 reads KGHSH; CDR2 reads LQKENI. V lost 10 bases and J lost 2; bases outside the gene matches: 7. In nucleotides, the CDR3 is TGTGCCACCGTTGGGACAGCGCAAGAGACCCAGTACTTC. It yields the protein CATVGTAQETQYF.

The CDR3, as DNA: TGTGCCAGTAGTATCCCCGTGAGGACTCCAGAGGCCACAGATACGCAGTATTTT. Protein product: CASSIPVRTPEATDTQYF. The chain employs TRBV19 and TRBJ2-3, with D perhaps TRBD2 (5 bases). CDR1 and CDR2 from the germline V gene are LNHDA and SQIVND (reference sequence). V was shortened by 3 bases and J by 2 bases, with 21 bases between the two germline ends. The CDR3 sequence is 18 residues long.

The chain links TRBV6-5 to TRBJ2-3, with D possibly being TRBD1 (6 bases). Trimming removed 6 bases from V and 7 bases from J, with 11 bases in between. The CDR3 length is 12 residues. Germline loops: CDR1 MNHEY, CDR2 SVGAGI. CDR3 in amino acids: CASSSGVNTQYF. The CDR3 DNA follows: TGTGCCAGCAGCTCAGGGGTGAATACGCAGTATTTT.

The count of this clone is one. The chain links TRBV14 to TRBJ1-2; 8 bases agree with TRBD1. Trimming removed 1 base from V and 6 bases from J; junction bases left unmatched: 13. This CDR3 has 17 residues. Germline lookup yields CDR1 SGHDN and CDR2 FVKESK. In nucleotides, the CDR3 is TGTGCCAGCAGCCAAGTAGGACAGGGAAGTTCTTCGAATGGCTACACCTTC. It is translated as CASSQVGQGSSSNGYTF.